The rows below give T cell receptor beta chains drawn from one sample of a study of control samples from healthy donors and cancer patients. Measured with immunoSEQ multiplex PCR; TCRdb has only the in-frame clones, and not every one. This sample yields some 140,000 clones, of which just under 95% are seen a single time; around 5.4% belongs to the top ten. Sequenced: blood. All receptors come from a man in his forties in good health. The CDR3 runs from the conserved cysteine through the conserved F or W. The D gene is left open where the match is weak. Clone size is stated in some rows and not others, as once, few, many or a class when expanded.

CDR3: CASSQDFGASTYNEQFF
DNA: TGCGCCAGCAGCCAAGATTTCGGCGCATCGACCTACAATGAGCAGTTCTTC
D: .
V: TRBV4-1
J: TRBJ2-1
size: .

CDR3: CASSLGRGSNQPQHF
DNA: TGTGCCAGCAGCCTAGGGAGGGGAAGCAATCAGCCCCAGCATTTT
D: .
V: TRBV6-5
J: TRBJ1-5
size: .

CDR3: CATSDAGSGNTIYF
DNA: TGTGCCACCAGTGATGCAGGCTCTGGAAACACCATATATTTT
D: .
V: TRBV24-1
J: TRBJ1-3
size: .

CDR3: CASSLAGFQETQYF
DNA: TGTGCCAGCAGCTTAGCGGGCTTCCAAGAGACCCAGTACTTC
D: .
V: TRBV7-2
J: TRBJ2-5
size: once

CDR3: CASSGTSGGLTDYNEQFF
DNA: TGCGCCAGCAGCGGGACTAGCGGGGGGCTAACCGATTACAATGAGCAGTTCTTC
D: TRBD2
V: TRBV5-1
J: TRBJ2-1
size: .

CDR3: CASSSPPRTGEKLFF
DNA: TGTGCCAGCAGTTCCCCACCCCGGACAGGGGAAAAACTGTTTTTT
D: TRBD1
V: TRBV6-2/TRBV6-3
J: TRBJ1-4
size: .

CDR3: CASSLSFGGGYGYTF
DNA: TGTGCCAGCAGTTTGTCCTTCGGGGGCGGCTATGGCTACACCTTC
D: .
V: TRBV27
J: TRBJ1-2
size: .

CDR3: CASSFWTGNTEAFF
DNA: TGCGCCAGCAGCTTCTGGACAGGGAACACTGAAGCTTTCTTT
D: TRBD1
V: TRBV5-1
J: TRBJ1-1
size: .

CDR3: CATTLTGGLGETQYF
DNA: TGTGCCACCACCTTAACCGGGGGTTTGGGAGAGACCCAGTACTTC
D: .
V: TRBV15
J: TRBJ2-5
size: .

CDR3: CASSYSVGGNYGYTF
DNA: TGTGCCAGCAGTTACTCGGTAGGGGGGAACTATGGCTACACCTTC
D: .
V: TRBV6-5
J: TRBJ1-2
size: once

CDR3: CASSLGLTDYGYTF
DNA: TGTGCCAGCAGCTTAGGATTGACAGACTATGGCTACACCTTC
D: .
V: TRBV7-2
J: TRBJ1-2
size: .

CDR3: CASSPTGETEAFF
DNA: TGTGCCAGCTCACCAACAGGAGAAACTGAAGCTTTCTTT
D: .
V: TRBV18
J: TRBJ1-1
size: many

CDR3: CASSLNYGYTF
DNA: TGTGCCAGCAGTTTAAACTATGGCTACACCTTC
D: .
V: TRBV28
J: TRBJ1-2
size: .

CDR3: CASSTGADNEQFF
DNA: TGTGCCAGCAGCACCGGGGCCGACAATGAGCAGTTCTTC
D: .
V: TRBV6-2/TRBV6-3
J: TRBJ2-1
size: .

CDR3: CASGSRGITGPLQFF
DNA: TGTGCCAGCGGGAGCAGGGGAATTACAGGTCCTCTCCAGTTCTTC
D: .
V: TRBV28
J: TRBJ2-1
size: .

CDR3: CASSPSGERGNTGELFF
DNA: TGTGCCAGCAGTCCCTCTGGGGAGCGGGGGAACACCGGGGAGCTGTTTTTT
D: TRBD2
V: TRBV28
J: TRBJ2-2
size: .

CDR3: CAGLGGHEQYF
DNA: TGTGCTGGCCTAGGGGGCCACGAGCAGTACTTC
D: TRBD1
V: TRBV7-3
J: TRBJ2-7
size: .

CDR3: CASSLPARETQYF
DNA: TGCGCCAGCAGCTTACCAGCTCGGGAGACCCAGTACTTC
D: .
V: TRBV5-1
J: TRBJ2-5
size: .

CDR3: CASSLTGKSNQPQHF
DNA: TGTGCCAGCAGTTTGACAGGGAAGAGCAATCAGCCCCAGCATTTT
D: TRBD1
V: TRBV2
J: TRBJ1-5
size: .

CDR3: CASSGTSGLWEQYF
DNA: TGTGCCAGCAGCGGGACTAGCGGTCTGTGGGAGCAGTACTTC
D: TRBD2
V: TRBV28
J: TRBJ2-7
size: .

CDR3: CASTVESNYGYTF
DNA: TGTGCCAGCACCGTAGAATCTAACTATGGCTACACCTTC
D: .
V: TRBV12-3/TRBV12-4
J: TRBJ1-2
size: .

CDR3: CASSPTGSENTIYF
DNA: TGTGCCAGCAGTCCGACAGGGAGTGAAAACACCATATATTTT
D: TRBD1
V: TRBV6-5
J: TRBJ1-3
size: .

CDR3: CASSLYYGSVGRSNPNYGYTF
DNA: TGCGCCAGCAGCTTGTATTATGGGTCTGTCGGCAGGTCGAATCCTAACTATGGCTACACCTTC
D: .
V: TRBV5-1
J: TRBJ1-2
size: .

CDR3: CASSQVGTGTRDEQFF
DNA: TGTGCCAGCAGCCAAGTAGGGACAGGGACGAGGGATGAGCAGTTCTTC
D: TRBD1
V: TRBV4-2
J: TRBJ2-1
size: .

CDR3: CASSNQYSNQPQHF
DNA: TGTGCCAGCAGTAATCAGTATAGCAATCAGCCCCAGCATTTT
D: .
V: TRBV28
J: TRBJ1-5
size: .

CDR3: CASSYWGSSYEQYF
DNA: TGTGCCAGCAGTTACTGGGGGTCCTCCTACGAGCAGTACTTC
D: .
V: TRBV6-6
J: TRBJ2-7
size: .

CDR3: CASSLRGYGYTF
DNA: TGTGCCAGCAGTTTACGGGGGTATGGCTACACCTTC
D: .
V: TRBV27
J: TRBJ1-2
size: .

CDR3: CASSLGGNSNQPQHF
DNA: TGCGCCAGCAGCTTGGGAGGGAATTCAAATCAGCCCCAGCATTTT
D: .
V: TRBV5-1
J: TRBJ1-5
size: .

CDR3: CASSRVGQGADSPLHF
DNA: TGTGCCAGTAGCAGGGTGGGACAGGGGGCCGATTCACCCCTCCACTTT
D: TRBD1
V: TRBV19
J: TRBJ1-6
size: .

CDR3: CASSHGAVNQPQHF
DNA: TGTGCCAGCAGCCACGGGGCAGTTAATCAGCCCCAGCATTTT
D: .
V: TRBV9
J: TRBJ1-5
size: once

CDR3: CASSLVRGTGNTIYF
DNA: TGTGCCAGCAGCTTGGTGAGGGGAACTGGAAACACCATATATTTT
D: .
V: TRBV5-6
J: TRBJ1-3
size: .

CDR3: CATSNAGPLNQPQHF
DNA: TGTGCCACCAGTAATGCGGGCCCCCTAAATCAGCCCCAGCATTTT
D: .
V: TRBV24-1
J: TRBJ1-5
size: .

CDR3: CASSQDLGGGIMNTEAFF
DNA: TGTGCCAGCAGCCAAGATTTGGGAGGGGGCATCATGAACACTGAAGCTTTCTTT
D: TRBD1
V: TRBV3-1/TRBV3-2
J: TRBJ1-1
size: .

CDR3: CASSHQGGGNTIYF
DNA: TGTGCCAGCAGCCACCAGGGAGGCGGAAACACCATATATTTT
D: .
V: TRBV3-1/TRBV3-2
J: TRBJ1-3
size: .

CDR3: CASSYLTGDNEKLFF
DNA: TGTGCCAGCAGTTACCTGACAGGGGATAATGAAAAACTGTTTTTT
D: TRBD1
V: TRBV6-5
J: TRBJ1-4
size: .

CDR3: CASRTGGTDTQYF
DNA: TGTGCCAGCAGGACGGGGGGCACAGATACGCAGTATTTT
D: .
V: TRBV2
J: TRBJ2-3
size: .

CDR3: CASSYLGGEQFF
DNA: TGTGCCAGCAGTTACTTAGGTGGTGAGCAGTTCTTC
D: .
V: TRBV6-5
J: TRBJ2-1
size: .

CDR3: CASSLGLGGQPQHF
DNA: TGTGCCAGCAGCTTAGGACTCGGCGGGCAGCCCCAGCATTTT
D: .
V: TRBV7-2
J: TRBJ1-5
size: .

CDR3: CASREWTGDPTIYF
DNA: TGTGCCAGCCGGGAATGGACAGGCGATCCGACCATATATTTT
D: TRBD1
V: TRBV7-9
J: TRBJ1-3
size: .

CDR3: CASSRLAGGYEQYF
DNA: TGTGCCAGCAGCCGACTAGCGGGGGGTTACGAGCAGTACTTC
D: TRBD2
V: TRBV7-8
J: TRBJ2-7
size: .

CDR3: CASSATGRTNEKLFF
DNA: TGTGCCAGCAGCGCGACAGGGCGGACTAATGAAAAACTGTTTTTT
D: TRBD1
V: TRBV9
J: TRBJ1-4
size: once